The 21 T cell receptor beta chains in this list originate from one sample, sequenced in a study of blood T cell repertoires in COVID-19 (dated by TCRdb to 2020 to 2022). The library relied on the immunoSEQ multiplex PCR assay. TCRdb obtained this table from immuneACCESS and retained in-frame rearrangements with V and J assigned. These tables miss some clones; where compared with another copy, unresolved V genes account for less than half of the shortfall, and the remainder is unexplained. The table for this sample lists approximately 40,000 clones; 70% to 90% of them were counted only once. The ten largest account for 2% to 2.5% of the sample. The sample was peripheral blood. The receptors stem from a human donor in a cohort sampled during active COVID-19.

The chain uses TRBV5-8 and TRBJ2-5, with 12 bases aligning to TRBD2. The CDR3 sequence is 15 residues long. V lost 4 bases and J lost 2; bases outside the gene matches: 3. Looked up from germline, CDR1 is SGHTS and CDR2 is YDEGEE. Written as DNA, the CDR3 is TGTGCCAGCAGCCCCGGGACTAGCGGGCAAGAGACCCAGTACTTC. Its translation: CASSPGTSGQETQYF.

The chain carries TRBV10-2 and TRBJ2-3; D not certain. The CDR3 is 13 residues long. Trimming shortened V by 8 bases and J by 0 bases, and 9 bases separated the two germline ends. Germline V gives CDR1 WSHSY, CDR2 SAAADI. The CDR3 reads CASCGYSTDTQYF. The CDR3 coding sequence is TGCGCCAGCTGCGGTTATAGCACAGATACGCAGTATTTT.

CDR3 sequence: CASMERDNSYNEQFF. The CDR3 DNA follows: TGTGCCAGCATGGAGCGGGACAATTCCTACAATGAGCAGTTCTTC. This chain connects TRBV27 to TRBJ2-1, with D tentatively TRBD2 (7 bases). Per the germline V gene, CDR1 is MNHEY and CDR2 is SMNVEV (reference sequence). This CDR3 comprises 15 residues. Trimming left V 7 bases short and J 1 base short, with 14 bases between.

In its sample, this clone was seen once. This chain joins TRBV29-1 and TRBJ2-1; a possible D gene is TRBD2 (5 bases). From germline, CDR1 is SQVTM and CDR2 ANQGSEA. CDR3 length equals 11 residues. With 7 bases removed from V and 6 bases from J, the gap between germline ends came to 10 bases. CDR3 bases: TGCAGCGAAGGAGGCCTCAATGAGCAGTTCTTC. Translating it yields CSEGGLNEQFF.

The V and J genes are TRBV15 and TRBJ1-4; 9 nucleotides line up with TRBD1. Germline CDR1 LNHNV, CDR2 YYDKDF (reference sequence). Trimming at V came to 5 bases and at J to 8 bases, leaving 12 bases not matched to a gene. The CDR3 consists of 16 residues. The DNA of the CDR3 is TGTGCCACCAGCCCGGGGACAGGGCAACCTACGGAAAAACTGTTTTTT. As protein: CATSPGTGQPTEKLFF.

This chain uses TRBV7-6 with TRBJ1-4; D perhaps matches TRBD1 (5 bases). Germline CDR1 reads SGHVS; CDR2 reads FNYEAQ. Trimming shortened V by 3 bases and J by 6 bases, and 5 bases separated the two germline ends. The CDR3 length is 12 residues. The CDR3 sequence: CASSLGHEKLFF. The CDR3 DNA sequence: TGTGCCAGCAGCTTGGGGCATGAAAAACTGTTTTTT.

This clone was seen only a few times. The chain combines TRBV11-2 with TRBJ2-7; D is uncertain. CDR3 length: 14 amino acids. Germline assignment: CDR1 SGHAT and CDR2 FQNNGV. V lost 1 base and J lost 0, with 7 bases in between. CDR3 protein: CASSLVPSSYEQYF. The CDR3 DNA follows: TGTGCCAGCAGCTTAGTACCGAGCTCCTACGAGCAGTACTTC.

The genes are TRBV28 and TRBJ1-6, with D hard to call. The ends were cut back, 6 bases at V and 0 bases at J, with 9 bases in the middle. Germline V gene data show CDR1 as MDHEN and CDR2 as SYDVKM. The length of the CDR3 is 15 residues. In DNA, the CDR3 is TGTGCCAGCAGACCAACACACTCCTATAATTCACCCCTCCACTTT. It is translated as CASRPTHSYNSPLHF.

The rearrangement joins TRBV7-8 to TRBJ1-3; 7 positions agree with TRBD1. Germline trimming cut 4 bases from V and 0 bases from J; bases unmatched to any gene: 0. The CDR3 totals 14 residues. Per germline, CDR1 SGHVS and CDR2 FQNEAQ. The CDR3 DNA follows: TGTGCCAGCAGCTACAGGGGCTCTGGAAACACCATATATTTT. This translates into CASSYRGSGNTIYF.

The gene calls are TRBV2 and TRBJ1-1; unclear D gene. Germline V gives CDR1 SNHLY, CDR2 FYNNEI. The CDR3 spans 12 residues. V shed 6 bases and J shed 1 base, with 6 bases lying between them. CDR3 sequence (DNA): TGTGCCAGCAGGCGGGAGAACACTGAAGCTTTCTTT. Translating it yields CASRRENTEAFF. Full variable domain (remainder filled in from reference TRBV2 and TRBJ1-1): EPEVTQTPSHQVTQMGQEVILRCVPISNHLYFYWYRQILGQKVEFLVSFYNNEISEKSEIFDDQFSVERPDGSNFTLKIRSTKLEDSAMYFCASRRENTEAFFGQGTRLTVV.

V usage is TRBV5-6 and J usage is TRBJ2-7, with 11 positions matching TRBD2. This CDR3 region has 16 residues. The V gene end was trimmed by 3 bases and the J gene end by 2 bases; junction bases not matched to a gene: 7. Germline values: CDR1 SGHDT, CDR2 YYEEEE. The CDR3 nucleotides read TGTGCCAGCAGCTCTACAATAGCGGGGGGGCCCTACGAGCAGTACTTC. Its protein product is CASSSTIAGGPYEQYF.

This chain uses TRBV5-1 with TRBJ2-2, with 9 bases aligning to TRBD1. Germline V gene lookup returns CDR1 SGHRS and CDR2 YFSETQ. J was trimmed by 6 bases and V by 1 base; bases with no gene match: 4. The CDR3 loop spans 15 amino acids. CDR3 region: CASSLNRGQAGELFF. The CDR3 DNA reads TGCGCCAGCAGCTTGAACAGGGGGCAGGCCGGGGAGCTGTTTTTT.

Only a few counts were recorded for this clone. The chain combines TRBV19 with TRBJ2-1; TRBD2 aligns across 14 bases. The CDR3 is 20 residues long. In germline, CDR1 is LNHDA, CDR2 SQIVND (reference sequence). J was trimmed by 2 bases and V by 0 bases; bases with no gene match: 9. The CDR3 loop is CASSIEGPGLAGAAYNEQFF. CDR3 DNA sequence: TGTGCCAGTAGTATAGAGGGCCCGGGACTAGCGGGGGCCGCCTACAATGAGCAGTTCTTC.

The V gene is TRBV30, the J gene TRBJ2-7; 13 bases agree with TRBD2. With V trimmed by 3 bases and J by 6 bases, 5 bases remained unmatched. The germline V gene has CDR1 GTSNPN and CDR2 SVGIG (reference sequence). This CDR3 contains 14 residues. The CDR3 DNA reads as TGTGCCTGGAGCCCGACTAGCGGGGGGCGCGAGCAGTACTTC. This translates into CAWSPTSGGREQYF.

This clone appeared once. V and J are TRBV20-1 and TRBJ2-1; D possibly corresponds to TRBD2 (7 bases). The CDR3 runs 15 residues. Trimming stripped 3 bases from V and 10 bases from J, with 22 bases between. CDR1 and CDR2 from the germline V gene are DFQATT and SNEGSKA (reference sequence). The CDR3 spells CSASRRGPLLVEQFF. The CDR3 nucleotides are TGCAGTGCTAGTCGGCGGGGGCCACTGTTGGTCGAGCAGTTCTTC.

This clone was detected only once. The J gene is TRBJ1-3, the V gene TRBV9; a weak D match, TRBD1 (6 bases). With 4 bases removed from V and 4 bases from J, the gap between germline ends came to 21 bases. The CDR3 has 17 residues. CDR1 SGDLS and CDR2 YYNGEE come from the germline V gene. The CDR3 DNA reads TGTGCCAGCAGCTCCCGCTCAGGGGCAGGGGCAGGAAACACCATATATTTT. Protein: CASSSRSGAGAGNTIYF.

The chain employs TRBV7-2 and TRBJ1-4; 7 bases match TRBD1. Unmatched junction bases numbered 12, after V lost 7 bases and J lost 7 bases. Germline V lookup: CDR1 SGHTA, CDR2 FQGNSA. This CDR3 comprises 15 residues. CDR3 residues: CASKPSRDRSEKLFF. CDR3 DNA sequence: TGTGCCAGCAAGCCCTCCAGGGACAGAAGTGAAAAACTGTTTTTT.

This chain connects TRBV3-1 (or the pseudogene TRBV3-2) to TRBJ2-7, with 7 bases aligning to TRBD1. This CDR3 spans 18 amino acids. The J segment lost 1 base and the V segment lost 0 bases, leaving 12 bases of the junction unmatched. Germline lookup yields CDR1 LGHDT and CDR2 YNNKEL (reference sequence). Here the CDR3 DNA reads TGTGCCAGCAGCCAAGATCGAAGTGGGACAGCCGGGTCCTACGAGCAGTACTTC. Residues: CASSQDRSGTAGSYEQYF.

The rearrangement uses TRBV28 and TRBJ2-7; no reliable D call. The CDR3 is 15 amino acids. CDR1 and CDR2 from the germline V gene are MDHEN and SYDVKM. V was shortened by 1 base and J by 6 bases, with 16 bases between the two germline ends. The CDR3 bases are TGTGCCAGCAGTTTATCCCGCGTGGATAGAGGCGAGCAGTACTTC. Amino acids: CASSLSRVDRGEQYF.

The V and J genes are TRBV7-9 and TRBJ1-1; 7 bases agree with TRBD1. The CDR3 totals 17 residues. Germline V lookup: CDR1 SEHNR, CDR2 FQNEAQ (reference sequence). V trimming: 5 bases; J trimming: 0 bases; junction bases outside the gene matches: 12. DNA for the CDR3: TGTGCCAGCAGCCTGGAGACAGGGTTCCCCATGAACACTGAAGCTTTCTTT. Translation: CASSLETGFPMNTEAFF.

The V call is TRBV12-3 or TRBV12-4, the J call TRBJ1-5, with unresolved D. This CDR3 contains 13 residues. V was trimmed by 3 bases and J by 9 bases, leaving 12 bases between them. The CDR3 region is CASSFERLRPQHF. For the CDR3, the DNA is TGTGCCAGCAGTTTCGAACGGTTACGGCCCCAGCATTTT.